This T cell receptor beta chain appears in the sequencing data of a study of control samples from healthy donors and cancer patients. Clones were sequenced by immunoSEQ multiplex PCR, and TCRdb holds only the in-frame ones, with some missing. The profile shows 85,000 to 95,000 clones, roughly four fifths of them singletons. This CDR3 spans 14 amino acids. Germline assignment: CDR1 SGHRS and CDR2 YFSETQ. Germline trimming cut 3 bases from V and 10 bases from J; bases unmatched to any gene: 5. The sequenced sample consisted of blood. V gene TRBV5-1 combines with J gene TRBJ2-5; TRBD2 matches 14 bases. The receptor was isolated from a woman aged 55-70 years in good health. In DNA form, the CDR3 reads TGCGCCAGCAGCTCGGGACTAGCGGGGGTCGGCCAGTACTTC. The encoded protein is CASSSGLAGVGQYF. Combining the CDR3 with reference TRBV5-1 and TRBJ2-5 gives the whole variable domain KAGVTQTPRYLIKTRGQQVTLSCSPISGHRSVSWYQQTPGQGLQFLFEYFSETQRNKGNFPGRFSGRQFSNSRSEMNVSTLELGDSALYLCASSSGLAGVGQYFGPGTRLLVL.